Below are 4 T cell receptor beta chains sequenced from a single sample in a study of regulatory T cells in long-lasting Graves disease. Libraries of TCR beta came from iRepertoire HTBI primers plus Arm-PCR of CDR3 regions. Each CDR3 protein is one row after TCRdb ran MiXCR on the multiplex PCR reads. Of roughly 350,000 distinct CDR3 sequences in the sample, 15% to 20% were seen once. Noted time point: newly diagnosed GD, antithyroid drugs for less than 3 months. There was RNA extracted from PBMCs, and the TCR library was made from it. These sequences were also reported in another study, on T cells in Graves' hyperthyroidism and ophthalmopathy.

Source: peripheral blood mononuclear cells (PBMCs), taken at new diagnosis, from a patient treated with antithyroid drugs. These receptors originate from a woman between 18 and 30 years old with Graves disease.

This clonotype has a count of ten or more. The gene calls are TRBV10-3 and TRBJ2-7; D possibly uses TRBD1 or TRBD2 (6 bases each). The CDR3 extends over 12 amino acids. Germline values: CDR1 ENHRY, CDR2 SYGVKD. Trimming took off 3 bases at V and 4 bases at J, with 7 bases between the two ends. This CDR3 reads CAISEGGYEQYF. The CDR3 DNA sequence: TGTGCCATCAGTGAAGGGGGGTACGAGCAGTACTTC.

In this sample, this clonotype turned up many times. J is TRBJ2-7 and V is TRBV4-1; 7 nucleotides line up with TRBD1. V lost 0 bases to trimming and J lost 3 bases; unmatched junction nucleotides: 2. Germline loops: CDR1 MGHRA, CDR2 YSYEKL. This CDR3 region has 14 residues. The CDR3 loop reads CASSQDRGNYEQYF. In DNA, the CDR3 is TGCGCCAGCAGCCAAGACAGGGGGAACTACGAGCAGTACTTC.

Note on this clonotype: A much larger clone lies one base from this, so it may be a read error. The chain employs TRBV12-3 or TRBV12-4 and TRBJ2-1; D may correspond to TRBD1 or TRBD2 (5 bases each). V was cut by 3 bases and J by 3 bases, with 15 bases left in between. This CDR3 comprises 16 residues. The CDR3 region has the DNA TGTGCCAGCAGTTTTCTAACGGGACCAAACTACAATGAGCAGTTCTTC. As protein: CASSFLTGPNYNEQFF.

This clonotype was counted many times. The chain employs TRBV30 and TRBJ2-1, with TRBD1 matching 7 bases. Germline loops: CDR1 GTSNPN, CDR2 SVGIG (reference sequence). After removal of 2 bases from V and 2 bases from J, the junction contained 3 bases not matched to a gene. CDR3 length equals 14 residues. For the CDR3, the DNA is TGTGCCTGGAGTCGGGACAGCGCCTACAATGAGCAGTTCTTC. As protein: CAWSRDSAYNEQFF.